This is a list of T cell receptor beta chains from one sample in a study of blood T cell repertoires in COVID-19. Measured with immunoSEQ multiplex PCR; TCRdb has only the in-frame clones, and not every one. The data hold hundreds of thousands of clones, with about 85% observed a single time. The source material was PBMCs or T cells enriched from blood (not recorded which). All receptors derive from a woman aged 18-29 years with acute COVID-19. The CDR3 runs from the conserved cysteine through the conserved F or W. Each record gives: clone size, D gene, J gene, V gene, CDR3 DNA, CDR3 protein. The D gene is left open where the match is weak. The listing skips clone size in some rows; elsewhere it reads once, few, many or a size class.

NA NA TRBJ1-2 TRBV27 TGTGCCAGCAGTTTTCAAGGGGGTGGGGACTATGGCTACACCTTC CASSFQGGGDYGYTF
NA NA TRBJ2-7 TRBV3-1/TRBV3-2 TGTGCCAGCAGCCCCTGGAGCCTAAGCTCCTACGAGCAGTACTTC CASSPWSLSSYEQYF
NA NA TRBJ2-5 TRBV4-1 TGCGCCAGCAGCCAAGGTAGAGGGACCCAGTACTTC CASSQGRGTQYF
NA NA TRBJ1-6 TRBV9 TGTGCCAGCAGCGTAGAAGGGAGTGATAATTCACCCCTCCACTTT CASSVEGSDNSPLHF
NA TRBD2 TRBJ2-3 TRBV2 TGTGCCGGGCGGGGGTACACAGATACGCAGTATTTT CAGRGYTDTQYF
NA TRBD1 TRBJ2-7 TRBV5-4 TGTGCCAGCAGCTCGGACGCCGGGACAGGGGGCTACGAGCAGTACTTC CASSSDAGTGGYEQYF
NA NA TRBJ2-7 TRBV7-9 TGTGCCAGCAGCTCGACAGTCTCCTACGAGCAGTACTTC CASSSTVSYEQYF
NA NA TRBJ1-1 TRBV5-1 TGCGCCAGCAGCCTGCCGGGGGGCACTGAAGCTTTCTTT CASSLPGGTEAFF
NA NA TRBJ2-6 TRBV19 TGTGCCAGTAGTGCCTCAGGCTCTGGGGCCAACGTCCTGACTTTC CASSASGSGANVLTF
NA NA TRBJ1-5 TRBV19 TGTGCCAGTAGCCCCGGGACAACCGGCAATCAGCCCCAGCATTTT CASSPGTTGNQPQHF
NA TRBD1 TRBJ2-3 TRBV19 TGTGCCAGTAGTATTTTTGGACAGGGGTCTAGCACAGATACGCAGTATTTT CASSIFGQGSSTDTQYF
once NA TRBJ2-3 TRBV12-5 TGTGCTAGTGGTTTGCAGCACGGGGGAAAAGGAGATACGCAGTATTTT CASGLQHGGKGDTQYF
NA TRBD1 TRBJ2-2 TRBV4-1 TGCGCCAGCAGCCAAGCTCCGGGACAGGTCACCGGGGAGCTGTTTTTT CASSQAPGQVTGELFF
NA TRBD1 TRBJ2-3 TRBV5-5 TGTGCCAGCAGCTCTGAGTTGACAGGGGGGAGCACAGATACGCAGTATTTT CASSSELTGGSTDTQYF
NA NA TRBJ1-1 TRBV12-5 TGTGCTAGTGGCAGACAGGCCACCGCTGAAGCTTTCTTT CASGRQATAEAFF
NA NA TRBJ2-7 TRBV19 TGTGCCAGTAGTATAGGGCTTAATTACGAGCAGTACTTC CASSIGLNYEQYF
few NA TRBJ2-7 TRBV9 TGTGCCAGCAGCGTAGGATCCCGACTTCTGGACGAGCAGTACTTC CASSVGSRLLDEQYF
NA NA TRBJ1-5 TRBV7-5 TGTGTCAGAAGCCCCGACAGGTTAGATGGCAATCAGCCCCAGCATTTT CVRSPDRLDGNQPQHF
NA NA TRBJ2-3 TRBV7-2 TGTGCCAGCAGCCCCCTCCGGGACTGGAGCACAGATACGCAGTATTTT CASSPLRDWSTDTQYF
NA NA TRBJ1-5 TRBV6-5 TGTGCCAGCAGTACGGGGGGGCTTAATCAGCCCCAGCATTTT CASSTGGLNQPQHF
NA NA TRBJ2-5 TRBV4-1 TGCGCCAGCAGCCCTAAGGGGGGGGAGGGCCTCCAAGAGACCCAGTACTTC CASSPKGGEGLQETQYF
NA TRBD1 TRBJ1-6 TRBV6-1 TGTGCCAGCAGTGAAGGGACAGGGAGCTCCTATAATTCACCCCTCCACTTT CASSEGTGSSYNSPLHF
NA NA TRBJ1-6 TRBV27 TGTGCCAGCAGTTTAATGGAGAAAACACCCCTCCACTTT CASSLMEKTPLHF
NA NA TRBJ2-1 TRBV6-5 TGTGCCAGCGCCCCGCAGCATCCAGTCGGGAATGAGCAGTTCTTC CASAPQHPVGNEQFF
once TRBD1 TRBJ1-5 TRBV6-6 TGTGCCACATCCCGGGACAGTTATAGCAATCAGCCCCAGCATTTT CATSRDSYSNQPQHF
NA NA TRBJ2-7 TRBV28 TGTGCCAGCAGCCCTGGGGCCACCGGTACCTACGAGCAGTACTTC CASSPGATGTYEQYF
NA NA TRBJ1-1 TRBV10-1 TGCGCCAGCAGCGGACGGGGCACTGAAGCTTTCTTT CASSGRGTEAFF
NA TRBD1 TRBJ1-5 TRBV5-5 TGTGCCAGCAGCTTGAGCGGGACAGGGAACAATCAGCCCCAGCATTTT CASSLSGTGNNQPQHF
NA TRBD2 TRBJ2-2 TRBV11-2 TGTGCCAGCAGCTTAGTTGGCCTAGCGGGAAACACCGGGGAGCTGTTTTTT CASSLVGLAGNTGELFF
NA NA TRBJ2-7 TRBV5-6 TGTGCCAGCAGCTTGGGTAGGGGGAGAGCCTACGAGCAGTACTTC CASSLGRGRAYEQYF
NA TRBD2 TRBJ2-7 TRBV18 TGTGCCAGCTCACCAAGGACTAGCGGGGGGGACTCCTACGAGCAGTACTTC CASSPRTSGGDSYEQYF
NA TRBD2 TRBJ2-7 TRBV7-2 TGTGCCAGCAGCTTAGACAGCGGGAGGGCCAGCGAGCAGTACTTC CASSLDSGRASEQYF
once NA TRBJ2-5 TRBV28 TGTGCCAGCAGAGCCCAAGAGACCCAGTACTTC CASRAQETQYF
once NA TRBJ2-7 TRBV5-1 TGCGCCAGCAGCTGGGGAGTCAGTTTAGACTCCTACGAGCAGTACTTC CASSWGVSLDSYEQYF
once NA TRBJ1-6 TRBV28 TGTGCCAGCATTCAGGCAGGGCCCGGGCCCCTCCACTTT CASIQAGPGPLHF
NA NA TRBJ1-4 TRBV19 TGTGCCAGTAGTATATCCTCCGCAGATGAAAAACTGTTTTTT CASSISSADEKLFF
NA TRBD1 TRBJ1-2 TRBV6-2/TRBV6-3 TGTGCCAGCAGTTACCGGGACAGGGTCAACTATGGCTACACCTTC CASSYRDRVNYGYTF
NA TRBD1 TRBJ2-5 TRBV5-4 TGTGCCAGCAGCCGAGGACAGGAGGAGACCCAGTACTTC CASSRGQEETQYF
many NA TRBJ1-1 TRBV29-1 TGCAGCGTAGCCGGGGTGAGGTCTGAAGCTTTCTTT CSVAGVRSEAFF
NA TRBD1 TRBJ1-6 TRBV7-8 TGTGCCAGCAGCTCGCCTGGACAGGGGGCCTGGGATTCACCCCTCCACTTT CASSSPGQGAWDSPLHF
NA TRBD1 TRBJ1-5 TRBV19 TGTGCCAGTAGTCCCGGGACAGTAAGCAATCAGCCCCAGCATTTT CASSPGTVSNQPQHF
NA TRBD2 TRBJ2-3 TRBV19 TGTGCCAGTAGTATGACTAGCGGGGGGGCTGGTGGCACAGATACGCAGTATTTT CASSMTSGGAGGTDTQYF
NA NA TRBJ1-1 TRBV6-5 TGTGCCAGCAGTTACGAGGCAGTGAACACTGAAGCTTTCTTT CASSYEAVNTEAFF
few TRBD2 TRBJ2-7 TRBV7-2 TGTGCCAGCAGCTCCGTAGCGGGGTCTAAATACGAGCAGTACTTC CASSSVAGSKYEQYF
NA NA TRBJ2-2 TRBV6-5 TGTGCCAGCAGTTACTTGAATACAGGGACCGGGGAGCTGTTTTTT CASSYLNTGTGELFF
once TRBD2 TRBJ2-5 TRBV7-9 TGTGCCAGCAGGGCAACTAGCGGGGGGGCCGAAGAGACCCAGTACTTC CASRATSGGAEETQYF
NA TRBD1 TRBJ1-5 TRBV7-2 TGTGCCAGCAGCCCAAGGACAGGAGATCAGCCCCAGCATTTT CASSPRTGDQPQHF
NA NA TRBJ1-1 TRBV30 TGTGCCTGGAGCCGCCCAGGGATCTCGGCTTTCTTT CAWSRPGISAFF
NA TRBD1 TRBJ1-6 TRBV4-1 TGCGCCAGCAGCCAAGAGGCCAGGGGGCTGGTTTCACCCCTCCACTTT CASSQEARGLVSPLHF
once TRBD2 TRBJ2-7 TRBV28 TGTGCCAGCAGTTTAGGGCTAGCGGGAGGGTACGAGCAGTACTTC CASSLGLAGGYEQYF
NA TRBD1 TRBJ1-5 TRBV7-2 TGTGCCAGCAGCTTAAAGGGGGCCGGGGGAAGTTATCAGCCCCAGCATTTT CASSLKGAGGSYQPQHF